This TCR beta chain was captured by sequencing in a study of blood T cell repertoires in COVID-19. Study-level background: Both acute and convalescent COVID-19 samples were obtained from the United States, Italy and Spain. Sources were T cells, B-cell-depleted T cells, or PBMCs; the material itself was cDNA or gDNA.

This clone was detected only once. Per the authors' pipeline: Quantification of nucleated cells was approximated via reference gene primer amplification. Sequencing was performed with immunoSEQ multiplex PCR; in TCRdb, only in-frame clones are kept and a portion is missing. The DNA was the basis for D and trimming; V, J and clone size are from that table. The sample includes roughly 41,000 clones, 88% of them seen just once. The ends were cut back, 3 bases at V and 5 bases at J, with 11 bases in the middle. The germline gives CDR1 SGHNT, CDR2 YYREEE (reference sequence). The CDR3 consists of 13 residues.

Material for sequencing was peripheral blood. This receptor was identified in a human donor in a cohort sampled during active COVID-19. The chain has TRBV5-4 and TRBJ1-1; tentative D call: TRBD1 (5 bases). CDR3 DNA sequence: TGTGCCAGCAGCTCAGGGATGGGGACTGAAGCTTTCTTT. It is translated as CASSSGMGTEAFF.